Following are 15 T cell receptor beta chains from one sample sequenced in a study of blood T cell repertoires in COVID-19. Profiled with immunoSEQ multiplex PCR; TCRdb holds only in-frame clones, not every one. The sample carries tens of thousands of clones, 80% recorded once. Sequenced sample: peripheral blood. These receptors were collected from an older woman with acute or convalescent COVID-19.

This chain uses TRBV24-1 with TRBJ2-1; 8 bases align to TRBD2. The CDR3 runs to 16 residues. Per germline, CDR1 KGHDR and CDR2 SFDVKD. J was trimmed by 1 base and V by 1 base; bases with no gene match: 2. The CDR3 sequence is CATSDLSGGSYNEQFF. The CDR3 DNA sequence: TGTGCCACCAGTGATTTATCGGGGGGGTCCTACAATGAGCAGTTCTTC.

In this sample, this clone turned up a few times. The genes are TRBV6-5 and TRBJ1-2; D unclear. Germline V gene sequence: CDR1 MNHEY, CDR2 SVGAGI. The CDR3 runs 15 residues. Trimming removed 6 bases at V and 8 bases at J, with 22 bases between. CDR3 loop: CASSQSNRGREGYTF. Written as DNA, the CDR3 is TGTGCCAGCAGCCAATCGAACAGAGGACGGGAAGGCTACACCTTC.

In its sample, this clone was seen once. CDR3 region: CASSTPGTGGLEAFF. The CDR3 nucleotides read TGTGCCAGCAGCACTCCCGGGACAGGGGGCTTGGAAGCTTTCTTT. This chain joins TRBV3-1 (or the pseudogene TRBV3-2) and TRBJ1-1; 12 bases align to TRBD1. The V gene's germline CDR1 is LGHDT and CDR2 YNNKEL (reference sequence). V lost 5 bases to trimming and J lost 8 bases; unmatched junction nucleotides: 9. This CDR3 is built from 15 residues.

This chain connects TRBV4-3 to TRBJ1-1; possibly TRBD1 for D (6 bases). The CDR3 has 15 residues. The germline V gene encodes CDR1 LGHNA and CDR2 YSLEER. The germline V and J ends were trimmed by 4 bases and 2 bases, with 14 bases remaining between them. The CDR3 DNA sequence: TGCGCCAGCAGCCTCAGGGGCTTGGGAAACACTGAAGCTTTCTTT. Its translation: CASSLRGLGNTEAFF.

The chain couples TRBV5-1 to TRBJ2-3; 11 nucleotides align to TRBD1. The CDR3 has 15 amino acids. Germline loops: CDR1 SGHRS, CDR2 YFSETQ. J lost 3 bases, V lost 6 bases, and 6 bases had no gene match. The CDR3, as DNA: TGCGCCAGCAACCCGGACAGGGGGCTGACAGATACGCAGTATTTT. It encodes CASNPDRGLTDTQYF.

V is TRBV19 and J is TRBJ2-2, with D perhaps TRBD1 (5 bases). Trimming left V 7 bases short and J 0 bases short, with 12 bases between. Germline values: CDR1 LNHDA, CDR2 SQIVND (reference sequence). The CDR3 runs 15 residues. CDR3 bases: TGTGCCAGTAATCTGCAGGGTGCGAACACCGGGGAGCTGTTTTTT. Translating it yields CASNLQGANTGELFF.

The chain links TRBV2 to TRBJ1-6, with no clear D. The CDR3 has 15 residues. The germline CDR1 and CDR2 sequences are SNHLY and FYNNEI. Trimming cost V 2 bases and J 10 bases, with 15 bases left between them. CDR3 DNA sequence: TGTGCCAGCAGTGAATTAGGACTCGGGAAATCACCCCTCCACTTT. Encoded protein: CASSELGLGKSPLHF. The complete variable domain, with remaining parts taken from reference TRBV2 and TRBJ1-6, reads EPEVTQTPSHQVTQMGQEVILRCVPISNHLYFYWYRQILGQKVEFLVSFYNNEISEKSEIFDDQFSVERPDGSNFTLKIRSTKLEDSAMYFCASSELGLGKSPLHFGNGTRLTVT.

This clone was recorded once. The gene calls are TRBV7-9 and TRBJ1-6, with D possibly matching TRBD1 (6 bases). The CDR3 length is 15 residues. The ends were cut back, 6 bases at V and 10 bases at J, with 19 bases in the middle. Looked up from germline, CDR1 is SEHNR and CDR2 is FQNEAQ (reference sequence). CDR3 coding DNA: TGTGCCAGCAGTACTACATCAGGGGCCGGATCACCCCTCCACTTT. It codes for CASSTTSGAGSPLHF.

J is TRBJ1-2 and V is TRBV6-6, with 7 positions matching TRBD1. There are 13 residues in the CDR3. In germline, CDR1 is MNHNY, CDR2 SVGAGI (reference sequence). With 5 bases clipped from V and 3 bases from J, the junction kept 3 bases outside the gene matches. CDR3 in DNA: TGTGCCAGCAGTCCCACAGGGGACTATGGCTACACCTTC. Translated: CASSPTGDYGYTF.

The chain joins TRBV9 to TRBJ2-5; 7 bases map to TRBD1. The CDR3 is made up of 17 amino acids. The V gene end was trimmed by 3 bases and the J gene end by 2 bases; junction bases not matched to a gene: 13. CDR1 is SGDLS and CDR2 is YYNGEE in the germline V gene. CDR3 residues: CASSGALTGHSQETQYF. The CDR3 coding sequence is TGTGCCAGCAGCGGAGCTTTGACAGGGCACTCACAAGAGACCCAGTACTTC.

The rearrangement joins TRBV5-5 to TRBJ1-3; no clear D gene. Trimming took 6 bases from V and 4 from J, leaving 8 bases between them. Germline lookup yields CDR1 SGHKS and CDR2 YYEKEE (reference sequence). The CDR3 contains 12 residues. This CDR3 reads CASTGVGNTIYF. DNA of the CDR3: TGTGCCAGCACCGGGGTCGGAAACACCATATATTTT.

This rearrangement joins TRBV5-1 to TRBJ1-1; a possible D gene is TRBD1 (6 bases). Deletions cut 4 bases from V and 6 bases from J, with 16 bases between. Germline V gene data show CDR1 as SGHRS and CDR2 as YFSETQ. The length of the CDR3 is 14 residues. The CDR3, as DNA: TGCGCCAGCAGCCCGGACAGATTGTCAGCTGAAGCTTTCTTT. It is translated as CASSPDRLSAEAFF.

This clone was detected only a few times. The chain combines TRBV5-4 with TRBJ2-1; 13 bases line up with TRBD2. The germline gives CDR1 SGHNT, CDR2 YYREEE (reference sequence). V lost 3 bases, J lost 8 bases, and 11 bases stayed unmatched. The CDR3 runs 17 residues. CDR3 DNA sequence: TGTGCCAGCAGCTGGGCCACTAGCGGGGGGGCCAGGGATGAGCAGTTCTTC. Amino acid sequence: CASSWATSGGARDEQFF.

The chain recombines TRBV11-3 with TRBJ2-7; 13 bases are a match to TRBD2. Germline V gene lookup returns CDR1 SGHNT and CDR2 YENEEA. The ends lost 0 bases at V and 4 bases at J; junction bases unmatched: 3. This CDR3 is 16 amino acids long. DNA of the CDR3: TGTGCCAGCAGCTTAGATCAGGGACTAGCGGGATACGAGCAGTACTTC. Protein sequence: CASSLDQGLAGYEQYF.

This clone has only one observation. The chain uses TRBV7-2 and TRBJ2-3; TRBD2 aligns across 8 bases. CDR3 size: 15 residues. V lost 2 bases, J lost 5 bases, and 6 bases stayed unmatched. Germline CDR1 SGHTA, CDR2 FQGNSA. The CDR3 nucleotides are TGTGCCAGCAGCTTAACGGGGGGGCCTTTAGATACGCAGTATTTT. Encoded protein: CASSLTGGPLDTQYF.